The 32 T cell receptor beta chains reported below all come from one sample, sequenced in a study of blood T cell repertoires in COVID-19. Using immunoSEQ multiplex PCR, the repertoire was profiled, and TCRdb retains in-frame clones only, with some absent. The repertoire has approximately 110,000 clones, less than 75% of them found once; the top ten carry under 0.95%. Material: peripheral blood. These receptors were taken from a human donor with acute or convalescent COVID-19. The donor label of this sample is uncertain.

This clone was counted a few times. The V gene is TRBV3-1 (or the pseudogene TRBV3-2), the J gene TRBJ1-3; D call uncertain. Deletions cut 1 base from V and 0 bases from J, with 13 bases between. Germline assignment: CDR1 LGHDT and CDR2 YNNKEL (reference sequence). This CDR3 is built from 17 residues. CDR3 bases: TGTGCCAGCAGCCAAGCGTTTCCAGGCAGCTCTGGAAACACCATATATTTT. It specifies CASSQAFPGSSGNTIYF.

The CDR3 protein is CAWGPGARGEKLFF. In DNA, the CDR3 is TGTGCCTGGGGACCAGGGGCAAGGGGAGAAAAACTGTTTTTT. The J gene is TRBJ1-4, the V gene TRBV30; tentative D call: TRBD1 (6 bases). Looked up from germline, CDR1 is GTSNPN and CDR2 is SVGIG (reference sequence). The V and J ends lost 5 bases and 8 bases respectively, with 18 bases between them. The CDR3 contains 14 residues.

The rearrangement joins TRBV7-8 to TRBJ2-5; D is perhaps TRBD2 (5 bases). Germline V CDR1 and CDR2: SGHVS, FQNEAQ. The CDR3 has 13 amino acids. Trimming left V 3 bases short and J 5 bases short, with 10 bases between. The chain's CDR3 is CASSFGDSETQYF. Written as DNA, the CDR3 is TGTGCCAGCAGCTTCGGGGATTCGGAGACCCAGTACTTC.

In its sample, this clone was seen a few times. The chain carries TRBV30 and TRBJ1-2, with 10 nucleotides matching TRBD1. The CDR3 sequence is 15 residues long. The ends lost 1 base at V and 4 bases at J; junction bases unmatched: 6. Germline-derived CDR1 and CDR2 are GTSNPN and SVGIG (reference sequence). As DNA, the CDR3 is TGTGCCTGGAGTGCCGGGACAGGGGTAGTCTATGGCTACACCTTC. This gives the protein CAWSAGTGVVYGYTF.

The genes are TRBV23-1 and TRBJ1-6; 8 nucleotides match TRBD1. TRBV23-1 is an ORF for which the function is uncertain. J was trimmed by 10 bases and V by 7 bases; bases with no gene match: 12. The CDR3 loop spans 15 amino acids. The CDR3 reads CASTQYRGYDSPLHF. The CDR3 DNA reads TGCGCCAGCACCCAATACAGGGGGTACGACTCACCCCTCCACTTT.

The rearrangement links TRBV27 to TRBJ2-7; 10 nucleotides align to TRBD1. The CDR3 extends over 15 amino acids. Germline CDR1 and CDR2: MNHEY and SMNVEV (reference sequence). J lost 0 bases, V lost 5 bases, and 4 bases had no gene match. The CDR3 DNA reads as TGTGCCAGCAGTGACAGGGGGCTGAGCTCCTACGAGCAGTACTTC. Protein: CASSDRGLSSYEQYF.

This rearrangement joins TRBV30 to TRBJ2-7; 7 bases fit TRBD1. Germline V gene lookup returns CDR1 GTSNPN and CDR2 SVGIG (reference sequence). With V trimmed by 1 base and J by 3 bases, 3 bases remained unmatched. The CDR3 contains 13 residues. DNA of the CDR3: TGTGCCTGGAGTGCCGGGACAGTCTACGAGCAGTACTTC. Its protein is CAWSAGTVYEQYF.

The chain combines TRBV11-2 with TRBJ2-5, with TRBD2 matching over 8 bases. The junction had 6 bases not matched to a gene; V was cut back by 5 bases and J by 4 bases. The CDR3 loop spans 14 amino acids. Germline loops: CDR1 SGHAT, CDR2 FQNNGV. The CDR3 is CASSPGGPGETQYF. Written as DNA, the CDR3 is TGTGCCAGCAGCCCGGGGGGGCCGGGAGAGACCCAGTACTTC.

V usage is TRBV7-8 and J usage is TRBJ1-5; D uncertain. Germline-derived CDR1 and CDR2 are SGHVS and FQNEAQ. The CDR3 runs to 18 residues. The CDR3, as DNA: TGTGCTAGCCCGCAGCTTAGTTTGTTTACAACGACTAATCAGCCCCAGCATTTT. Protein sequence: CASPQLSLFTTTNQPQHF.

The V and J genes are TRBV6-5 and TRBJ1-1; perhaps TRBD1 as D (6 bases). The germline V gene encodes CDR1 MNHEY and CDR2 SVGAGI. This CDR3 is 15 amino acids long. Trimming stripped 0 bases from V and 3 bases from J, with 11 bases between. The CDR3, as DNA: TGTGCCAGCAGTTACTCGAAGGCAGGGGACACTGAAGCTTTCTTT. Residues: CASSYSKAGDTEAFF.

This clone has ten or more counts. The same CDR3 arises from other DNA sequences in this sample as well. The chain is built from TRBV3-1 (or the pseudogene TRBV3-2) and TRBJ2-2; 8 bases line up with TRBD1. Losses at the gene ends were 4 bases for V and 5 bases for J; bases not matched to a gene: 9. Germline assignment: CDR1 LGHDT and CDR2 YNNKEL (reference sequence). The CDR3 covers 16 residues. CDR3 protein: CASSRTGSRRTGELFF. CDR3 nucleotides: TGTGCCAGCAGCCGGACAGGGTCTAGGAGGACCGGGGAGCTGTTTTTT.

This clone was seen only a few times. The rearrangement uses TRBV6-5 and TRBJ1-5; no reliable D call. With 8 bases removed from V and 2 bases from J, the gap between germline ends came to 10 bases. The CDR3 contains 13 residues. Germline V gene lookup returns CDR1 MNHEY and CDR2 SVGAGI. CDR3 residues: CASSVAGNQPQHF. The CDR3 DNA reads TGTGCCAGCTCCGTGGCGGGCAATCAGCCCCAGCATTTT.

The chain uses TRBV29-1 and TRBJ1-2, with 7 positions matching TRBD1. Germline lookup yields CDR1 SQVTM and CDR2 ANQGSEA. There are 13 residues in the CDR3. The junction had 11 bases not matched to a gene; V was cut back by 6 bases and J by 7 bases. CDR3 coding DNA: TGCAGCGTCGAAACCGGGACAGCTTCTGGCTACACCTTC. Amino acids: CSVETGTASGYTF.

This chain links TRBV2 with TRBJ1-3, with D possibly TRBD1 on 6 matching bases. Trimming took off 2 bases at V and 4 bases at J, with 15 bases between the two ends. The CDR3 extends over 16 amino acids. Germline V CDR1 and CDR2: SNHLY, FYNNEI. The CDR3 here is CASSEQGLQTGNTIYF. CDR3 nucleotides: TGTGCCAGCAGTGAACAGGGGCTACAAACAGGAAACACCATATATTTT.

The V call is TRBV6-6, the J call TRBJ1-1; TRBD1 matches at 10 bases. V dropped 5 bases and J dropped 6; count of bases not matched to a gene: 21. Germline V gene data show CDR1 as MNHNY and CDR2 as SVGAGI (reference sequence). This CDR3 contains 19 residues. The CDR3 DNA follows: TGTGCCAGCAGTCAAAAAGGCCGGGACAGGGGTTCCGGATACGCTGAAGCTTTCTTT. Its translation: CASSQKGRDRGSGYAEAFF.

The rearrangement uses TRBV14 and TRBJ1-4; possible D gene TRBD1, 6 bases. The CDR3 spans 16 residues. The V gene's germline CDR1 is SGHDN and CDR2 FVKESK. The V and J ends lost 2 bases and 3 bases respectively, with 13 bases between them. The CDR3 spells CASSQTRTVPNEKLFF. The CDR3 nucleotides read TGTGCCAGCAGCCAAACTCGGACAGTACCTAATGAAAAACTGTTTTTT. The variable domain in full, completed from reference TRBV14 and TRBJ1-4, reads EAGVTQFPSHSVIEKGQTVTLRCDPISGHDNLYWYRRVMGKEIKFLLHFVKESKQDESGMPNNRFLAERTGGTYSTLKVQPAELEDSGVYFCASSQTRTVPNEKLFFGSGTQLSVL.

The V and J genes are TRBV7-9 and TRBJ2-5; 11 bases fit TRBD1. The trim removed 2 bases at V and 5 bases at J, leaving 1 base unmatched. CDR3 length: 14 amino acids. Germline lookup yields CDR1 SEHNR and CDR2 FQNEAQ (reference sequence). CDR3: CASSLWDRGETQYF. The CDR3 DNA reads TGTGCCAGCAGCTTATGGGACAGGGGGGAGACCCAGTACTTC.

The genes are TRBV5-6 and TRBJ1-5; 8 positions match TRBD1. Losses at the gene ends were 2 bases for V and 4 bases for J; bases not matched to a gene: 5. This CDR3 has 15 amino acids. Per germline, CDR1 SGHDT and CDR2 YYEEEE. The CDR3 DNA is TGTGCCAGCAGCTTCCGGGACAGGCCAAATCAGCCCCAGCATTTT. Translation: CASSFRDRPNQPQHF.

The V call is TRBV2, the J call TRBJ1-5; D gene unclear. The CDR3 spans 14 residues. CDR1 SNHLY and CDR2 FYNNEI come from the germline V gene. V shed 3 bases and J shed 0 bases, with 6 bases lying between them. The CDR3 spells CASSDLASNQPQHF. DNA of the CDR3: TGTGCCAGCAGTGATTTGGCTAGCAATCAGCCCCAGCATTTT.

A few counts support this clone. This chain joins TRBV29-1 and TRBJ1-2; D might be TRBD1 (6 bases). Germline loops: CDR1 SQVTM, CDR2 ANQGSEA. V was cut by 4 bases and J by 4 bases, with 13 bases left in between. This CDR3 contains 13 residues. In DNA form, the CDR3 reads TGCAGCGTTGCGTCAGGGGTTGGCTATGGCTACACCTTC. Protein: CSVASGVGYGYTF.

This clone was counted a single time. The gene calls are TRBV20-1 and TRBJ2-1; 7 bases are a match to TRBD2. The CDR3 covers 13 residues. Germline-derived CDR1 and CDR2 are DFQATT and SNEGSKA (reference sequence). J lost 9 bases, V lost 3 bases, and 8 bases had no gene match. The CDR3 DNA reads as TGCAGTGCTAGTAATCCGCCTAGCGGTGAGCAGTTCTTC. It codes for CSASNPPSGEQFF.

Comments on this clone: An end of the junction does not agree with germline; a read error may underlie this. The V gene is TRBV24-1, the J gene TRBJ1-2; possibly TRBD1 for D (6 bases). CDR3 length: 16 amino acids. Germline-derived CDR1 and CDR2 are KGHDR and SFDVKD. The CDR3 loop reads CATSDRTAGQLYRYTF. The CDR3 DNA sequence: TGTGCCACCAGTGATCGCACCGCCGGACAGCTCTATCGCTACACCTTC.

This clone was observed a few times. Its ends do not fully match the called genes, so a read error is possible. The chain is built from TRBV24-1 and TRBJ2-2; tentatively, D is TRBD2 (5 bases). Germline V CDR1 and CDR2: KGHDR, SFDVKD. CDR3 length: 11 amino acids. In nucleotides, the CDR3 is TGTGCCACCAGTGGCGGCCGGGATCTGTTTTTT. Protein: CATSGGRDLFF.

V is TRBV29-1 and J is TRBJ2-1; D unresolved. Germline CDR1 SQVTM, CDR2 ANQGSEA. The CDR3 length is 13 residues. The V end lost 0 bases, the J end lost 10 bases, and 13 bases lay between the germline ends. Here the CDR3 reads CSVEELVRYEQFF. DNA of the CDR3: TGCAGCGTTGAAGAACTGGTCCGTTACGAGCAGTTCTTC.

This sequence joins TRBV4-1 and TRBJ2-1; 10 bases are a match to TRBD1. Germline V gene data show CDR1 as MGHRA and CDR2 as YSYEKL. J was trimmed by 8 bases and V by 2 bases; bases with no gene match: 12. This CDR3 contains 17 residues. CDR3 amino acids: CASSQLFRGTGVHEQFF. The CDR3 DNA reads TGCGCCAGCAGCCAACTATTCCGCGGGACAGGGGTCCATGAGCAGTTCTTC.

The V and J genes are TRBV19 and TRBJ2-5, with TRBD1 as a possible D gene (5 bases). With 1 base removed from V and 5 bases from J, the gap between germline ends came to 20 bases. CDR3 length: 17 residues. Germline V CDR1 and CDR2: LNHDA, SQIVND (reference sequence). The CDR3 here is CASSIAVPGGAGETQYF. DNA of the CDR3: TGTGCCAGTAGTATAGCGGTGCCAGGCGGAGCAGGGGAGACCCAGTACTTC.

The CDR3 DNA sequence: TGTGCCAGCAGCCCGCGAAAGTGGACTAGCGGATTGAATGAGCAGTTCTTC. Amino acids: CASSPRKWTSGLNEQFF. The V call is TRBV7-2, the J call TRBJ2-1; 10 nucleotides line up with TRBD2. V dropped 5 bases and J dropped 7; count of bases not matched to a gene: 14. The germline CDR1 and CDR2 sequences are SGHTA and FQGNSA. The CDR3 is made up of 17 amino acids.

The chain combines TRBV4-1 with TRBJ2-1; TRBD1 aligns across 9 bases. The CDR3 has 16 amino acids. V gave up 1 base and J gave up 4 bases; unmatched junction bases: 5. Germline CDR1 MGHRA, CDR2 YSYEKL. This CDR3 reads CASSQVWTGVYNEQFF. CDR3 in DNA: TGCGCCAGCAGCCAAGTTTGGACAGGGGTTTACAATGAGCAGTTCTTC.

This sequence joins TRBV7-6 and TRBJ1-1, with TRBD1 as a possible D gene (5 bases). V was cut by 5 bases and J by 0 bases, with 13 bases left in between. Germline V lookup: CDR1 SGHVS, CDR2 FNYEAQ. This CDR3 contains 15 residues. The CDR3 bases are TGTGCCAGCAGCCTGGGTGGGGGGATGAACACTGAAGCTTTCTTT. As protein: CASSLGGGMNTEAFF. The entire variable domain, with the rest obtained from reference TRBV7-6 and TRBJ1-1, is as follows: GAGVSQSPRYKVTKRGQDVALRCDPISGHVSLYWYRQALGQGPEFLTYFNYEAQQDKSGLPNDRFSAERPEGSISTLTIQRTEQRDSAMYRCASSLGGGMNTEAFFGQGTRLTVV.

The rearrangement joins TRBV2 to TRBJ1-5; TRBD1 matches 9 bases. V was clipped by 6 bases and J by 5 bases; unmatched bases: 2. CDR3 length: 13 residues. Looked up from germline, CDR1 is SNHLY and CDR2 is FYNNEI. The CDR3 DNA reads TGTGCCAGCAGGAGGACAGGGGATCAGCCCCAGCATTTT. Protein: CASRRTGDQPQHF. The full variable domain, in which reference TRBV2 and TRBJ1-5 provide the parts outside the CDR3, is EPEVTQTPSHQVTQMGQEVILRCVPISNHLYFYWYRQILGQKVEFLVSFYNNEISEKSEIFDDQFSVERPDGSNFTLKIRSTKLEDSAMYFCASRRTGDQPQHFGDGTRLSIL.

This clone has only one observation. The chain couples TRBV6-5 to TRBJ1-5; 9 bases fit TRBD1. The CDR3 totals 15 residues. After removal of 6 bases from V and 6 bases from J, the junction contained 9 bases not matched to a gene. Germline CDR1 reads MNHEY; CDR2 reads SVGAGI. CDR3 loop: CASSKDRGSGQPQHF. CDR3 nucleotide sequence: TGTGCCAGCAGCAAGGACAGGGGATCGGGTCAGCCCCAGCATTTT.

This chain uses TRBV30 with TRBJ1-1; 7 bases match TRBD1. Trimming cost V 2 bases and J 12 bases; bases outside gene matches: 6. The CDR3 contains 11 residues. The germline V gene has CDR1 GTSNPN and CDR2 SVGIG (reference sequence). The CDR3 DNA reads as TGTGCCTGGAGTCCAGGGGGTGAGACTTTCTTT. This sequence encodes CAWSPGGETFF.